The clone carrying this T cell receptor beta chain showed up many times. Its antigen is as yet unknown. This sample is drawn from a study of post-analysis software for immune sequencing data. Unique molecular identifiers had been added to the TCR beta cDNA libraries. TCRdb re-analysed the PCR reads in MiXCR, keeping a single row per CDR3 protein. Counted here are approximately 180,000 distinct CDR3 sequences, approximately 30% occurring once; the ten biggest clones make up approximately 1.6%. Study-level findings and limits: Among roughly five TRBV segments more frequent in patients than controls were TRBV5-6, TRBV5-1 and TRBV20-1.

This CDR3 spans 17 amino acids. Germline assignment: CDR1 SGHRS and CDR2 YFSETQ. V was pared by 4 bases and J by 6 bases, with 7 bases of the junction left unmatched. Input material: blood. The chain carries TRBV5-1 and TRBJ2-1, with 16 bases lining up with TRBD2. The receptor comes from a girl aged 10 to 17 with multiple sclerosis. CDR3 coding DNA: TGCGCCAGCAGCATTCTGGGACTAGCGGGAGGGGTCAATGAGCAGTTCTTC. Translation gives CASSILGLAGGVNEQFF.